This T cell receptor beta chain was captured by sequencing in a study of TIL therapy for anti-PD-1-resistant metastatic lung cancer. Overall study: Tumors had a median PD-L1 proportion score of 6%. Several tumors were EGFR-mutant and two were ALK-rearranged.

CDR1 and CDR2 from the germline V gene are WSHSY and SAAADI. The CDR3 loop spans 14 amino acids. Trimming took 6 bases from V and 1 from J, leaving 12 bases between them. Time point denoted: pre-treatment sample, taken before nivolumab and TIL therapy. Sequencing used immunoSEQ v3. Each library reached some 2 million read pairs, or roughly 4.5-6.5 million at deep level. Profiling relied on immunoSEQ multiplex PCR, and the TCRdb table lists in-frame clones only, not all of them. The repertoire has about 50,000 clones, around 86% of them found once; the top ten carry more than 4.5%. Specimen: blood, collected at baseline. The clonotype originates from a person aged 25 to 80 with non-small cell lung cancer. The rearrangement uses TRBV10-2 and TRBJ1-1; D gene unclear. The CDR3 DNA reads TGCGCCAGCAGACCCCGGGCCCAGAACACTGAAGCTTTCTTT. It translates to CASRPRAQNTEAFF.